The 23 T cell receptor beta chains listed next were all sequenced from one sample in a study of CD8+ T cells in alopecia areata. Extraction and reverse transcription of RNA yielded cDNA as the sequencing template. Sequencing was performed with immunoSEQ multiplex PCR; in TCRdb, only in-frame clones are kept and a portion is missing. The repertoire has around 140,000 clones, more than 45% of them found once; the top ten carry approximately 7%. The sample taken for sequencing was CD4+ T cells sorted from blood. These receptors originate from a human donor with alopecia areata.

This sequence joins TRBV10-3 and TRBJ2-6; 10 positions agree with TRBD1. Germline V gene lookup returns CDR1 ENHRY and CDR2 SYGVKD. With V trimmed by 7 bases and J by 4 bases, 7 bases remained unmatched. This CDR3 region has 16 residues. The CDR3 loop reads CAITPGQGSGANVLTF. In DNA, the CDR3 is TGTGCCATCACCCCGGGACAGGGGTCAGGGGCCAACGTCCTGACTTTC.

This clone was detected once. V gene TRBV28 combines with J gene TRBJ2-7; D gene ambiguous. Between the trimmed V and J ends, which lost 4 bases and 0 bases, there was a span of 10 bases. CDR3 length equals 14 residues. CDR1 is MDHEN, CDR2 SYDVKM, per germline. CDR3 DNA sequence: TGTGCCAGCAGTTCCCAGTCTGCCTCCTACGAGCAGTACTTC. It encodes CASSSQSASYEQYF.

The chain couples TRBV5-6 to TRBJ2-3; D gene ambiguous. V was trimmed by 2 bases and J by 4 bases, leaving 17 bases between them. This CDR3 has 16 residues. Germline V gene sequence: CDR1 SGHDT, CDR2 YYEEEE. For the CDR3, the DNA is TGTGCCAGCAGCTTCTTGGACCGGACCAGTGCAGATACGCAGTATTTT. This translates into CASSFLDRTSADTQYF.

This chain joins TRBV6-5 and TRBJ2-5, with D possibly matching TRBD2 (5 bases). CDR3 size: 13 residues. Germline V CDR1 and CDR2: MNHEY, SVGAGI. V dropped 5 bases and J dropped 9 bases, with 16 bases sitting between them. The CDR3 DNA is TGTGCCAGCAGTCCTATCCCTAAGGAGGCCCAGTACTTC. As protein: CASSPIPKEAQYF.

V gene TRBV4-1 combines with J gene TRBJ1-1; the D gene is possibly TRBD1 (5 bases). CDR3 size: 15 residues. V lost 4 bases to trimming and J lost 4 bases, with 16 bases between them. Per the germline V gene, CDR1 is MGHRA and CDR2 is YSYEKL. In nucleotides, the CDR3 is TGCGCCAGCAGCCTTCAATCAGGGTATCTCACTGAAGCTTTCTTT. It is translated as CASSLQSGYLTEAFF.

The CDR3 sequence: CASSDMDGQPQHF. In DNA, the CDR3 is TGTGCCAGCAGTGACATGGACGGACAGCCCCAGCATTTT. V and J are TRBV6-1 and TRBJ1-5; D unresolved. Trimming removed 3 bases from V and 7 bases from J, with 10 bases in between. The germline V gene encodes CDR1 MNHNS and CDR2 SASEGT. The CDR3 consists of 13 residues.

The chain links TRBV6-6 to TRBJ1-2; a possible D gene is TRBD1 (5 bases). Germline V gene sequence: CDR1 MNHNY, CDR2 SVGAGI (reference sequence). Between the trimmed V and J ends, which lost 5 bases and 2 bases, there was a span of 15 bases. The CDR3 is made up of 15 amino acids. The CDR3 DNA follows: TGTGCCAGCAGTCGCGGCGGTGGGGGGAACTATGGCTACACCTTC. Translation: CASSRGGGGNYGYTF.

The chain has TRBV29-1 and TRBJ2-7, with 8 bases lining up with TRBD2. CDR3 length equals 11 residues. V was pared by 5 bases and J by 6 bases, with 3 bases of the junction left unmatched. CDR1 SQVTM and CDR2 ANQGSEA come from the germline V gene. CDR3: CSVRGGLEQYF. The CDR3 nucleotides are TGCAGCGTTCGCGGGGGGCTCGAGCAGTACTTC.

V gene TRBV5-1 combines with J gene TRBJ1-2, with D hard to call. The CDR3 contains 15 residues. Per the germline V gene, CDR1 is SGHRS and CDR2 is YFSETQ. Deletions cut 4 bases from V and 2 bases from J, with 15 bases between. In DNA, the CDR3 is TGCGCCAGCAGCGTGGGAGTCCTAGGGAACTATGGCTACACCTTC. Translation: CASSVGVLGNYGYTF.

Here the CDR3 reads CASSRGGLYNEQFF. DNA of the CDR3: TGTGCCAGCTCCCGGGGAGGACTCTACAATGAGCAGTTCTTC. This chain joins TRBV7-2 and TRBJ2-1, with D possibly being TRBD2 (6 bases). CDR3 length: 14 amino acids. Germline assignment: CDR1 SGHTA and CDR2 FQGNSA. V lost 8 bases and J lost 3, with 14 bases in between.

The rearrangement uses TRBV7-9 and TRBJ2-1, with D maybe TRBD2 (6 bases). This CDR3 comprises 17 residues. CDR1 SEHNR and CDR2 FQNEAQ come from the germline V gene (reference sequence). The germline V and J ends were trimmed by 5 bases and 0 bases, with 17 bases remaining between them. DNA of the CDR3: TGTGCCAGCAGCCCGGTTGTCGGGAGTCCCTCCTACAATGAGCAGTTCTTC. Translated, it gives CASSPVVGSPSYNEQFF.

There are a few counts of this clone. This rearrangement joins TRBV5-4 to TRBJ2-3, with 7 bases that match TRBD1. CDR1 is SGHNT and CDR2 is YYREEE in the germline V gene (reference sequence). V was pared by 7 bases and J by 1 base, with 3 bases of the junction left unmatched. This CDR3 comprises 13 residues. The CDR3: CASGGQGTDTQYF. CDR3 bases: TGTGCCAGCGGAGGACAGGGCACAGATACGCAGTATTTT.

In DNA form, the CDR3 reads TGTGCCAGCAGTCCCATCGACAGGCCGAACACCGGGGAGCTGTTTTTT. Protein sequence: CASSPIDRPNTGELFF. The chain carries TRBV28 and TRBJ2-2; TRBD1 might be the D (6 bases). Germline V gene sequence: CDR1 MDHEN, CDR2 SYDVKM. Trimming shortened V by 5 bases and J by 0 bases, and 13 bases separated the two germline ends. The CDR3 is made up of 16 amino acids.

This clone was counted between two and nine times. This rearrangement joins TRBV29-1 to TRBJ2-1, with TRBD1 matching over 7 bases. With 7 bases clipped from V and 3 bases from J, the junction kept 9 bases outside the gene matches. The CDR3 has 14 residues. From germline, CDR1 is SQVTM and CDR2 ANQGSEA. Written as DNA, the CDR3 is TGCAGCGCCTCGACGGGACAGAGCTACAATGAGCAGTTCTTC. It codes for CSASTGQSYNEQFF.

This clone has only a few counts. The gene calls are TRBV6-1 and TRBJ2-3; weak D call: TRBD1 (5 bases). CDR1 is MNHNS, CDR2 SASEGT, per germline. This CDR3 has 14 residues. Trimming removed 7 bases from V and 0 bases from J, with 11 bases in between. CDR3 coding DNA: TGTGCCAGCACGATTGGGGCGAGCACAGATACGCAGTATTTT. Translating gives CASTIGASTDTQYF.

There are a few counts of this clone. V usage is TRBV7-2 and J usage is TRBJ2-6; 7 positions agree with TRBD2. CDR1 and CDR2 (germline): SGHTA, FQGNSA. V dropped 1 base and J dropped 4; count of bases not matched to a gene: 1. CDR3 length: 15 residues. This CDR3 reads CASSLGGSGANVLTF. The CDR3 DNA is TGTGCCAGCAGCTTAGGCGGGAGCGGGGCCAACGTCCTGACTTTC.

This clone was observed a handful of times. J is TRBJ2-5 and V is TRBV28, with D possibly being TRBD1 (5 bases). Trimming took 4 bases from V and 4 from J, leaving 13 bases between them. The CDR3 is 14 residues long. Germline values: CDR1 MDHEN, CDR2 SYDVKM. Here the CDR3 reads CASSSQGSAETQYF. The DNA of the CDR3 is TGTGCCAGCAGTTCTCAGGGATCGGCAGAGACCCAGTACTTC.

In DNA form, the CDR3 reads TGTGCCTGGAGCCTCGGGACAGGGGGGGTCGAGCAGTACTTC. Its protein product is CAWSLGTGGVEQYF. The chain employs TRBV30 and TRBJ2-7; 11 bases agree with TRBD1. V dropped 3 bases and J dropped 6; count of bases not matched to a gene: 7. The germline gives CDR1 GTSNPN, CDR2 SVGIG (reference sequence). The CDR3 extends over 14 amino acids.

This clone has just one count. This chain joins TRBV5-4 and TRBJ2-7; TRBD1 or TRBD2 may be the D gene (5 bases each). V dropped 5 bases and J dropped 0 bases, with 15 bases sitting between them. Germline assignment: CDR1 SGHNT and CDR2 YYREEE (reference sequence). The CDR3 length is 15 residues. In DNA form, the CDR3 reads TGTGCCAGCAGAAACGAGGGGCGGATCTCCTACGAGCAGTACTTC. Protein sequence: CASRNEGRISYEQYF.

This chain uses TRBV5-1 with TRBJ2-5, with D possibly being TRBD1 (6 bases). This CDR3 has 16 residues. CDR1 is SGHRS, CDR2 YFSETQ, per germline. Deletions cut 4 bases from V and 5 bases from J, with 21 bases between. The chain's CDR3 is CASSLSQGGISETQYF. As DNA, the CDR3 is TGCGCCAGCAGCCTCTCACAAGGGGGAATTTCGGAGACCCAGTACTTC.

The chain recombines TRBV5-1 with TRBJ2-6; D uncertain. Germline CDR1 SGHRS, CDR2 YFSETQ. V lost 0 bases and J lost 1, with 14 bases in between. CDR3 length: 18 residues. The CDR3 region is CASSLDGLVGSGANVLTF. The CDR3 nucleotides are TGCGCCAGCAGCTTGGACGGGCTCGTAGGTTCTGGGGCCAACGTCCTGACTTTC.

The V gene is TRBV28, the J gene TRBJ2-3; 7 positions match TRBD2. The CDR3 totals 16 residues. J lost 4 bases, V lost 6 bases, and 13 bases had no gene match. Germline V gene data show CDR1 as MDHEN and CDR2 as SYDVKM. CDR3 DNA: TGTGCCAGCAGCTGGGCGGGGAGGGCCTTACCAGATACGCAGTATTTT. This sequence encodes CASSWAGRALPDTQYF. The full variable domain, rest sourced from reference TRBV28 and TRBJ2-3, is DVKVTQSSRYLVKRTGEKVFLECVQDMDHENMFWYRQDPGLGLRLIYFSYDVKMKEKGDIPEGYSVSREKKERFSLILESASTNQTSMYLCASSWAGRALPDTQYFGPGTRLTVL.

This clone was recorded a few times. V usage is TRBV29-1 and J usage is TRBJ1-2, with a possible D match to TRBD1 (5 bases). Germline CDR1 and CDR2: SQVTM and ANQGSEA. The CDR3 is 12 amino acids. Deletions cut 7 bases from V and 5 bases from J, with 14 bases between. The CDR3 reads CSGGAREYGYTF. CDR3 DNA: TGCAGCGGAGGGGCCAGAGAGTATGGCTACACCTTC.